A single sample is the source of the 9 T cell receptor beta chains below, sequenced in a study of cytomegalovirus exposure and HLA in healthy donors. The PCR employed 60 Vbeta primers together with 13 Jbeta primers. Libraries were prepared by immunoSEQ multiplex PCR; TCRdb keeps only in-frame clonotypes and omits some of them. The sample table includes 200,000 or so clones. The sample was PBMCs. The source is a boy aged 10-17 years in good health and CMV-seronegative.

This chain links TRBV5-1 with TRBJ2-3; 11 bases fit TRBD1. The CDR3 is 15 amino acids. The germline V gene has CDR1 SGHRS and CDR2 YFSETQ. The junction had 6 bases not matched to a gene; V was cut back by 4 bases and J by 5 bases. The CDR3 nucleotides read TGCGCCAGCAGCCCAGGACAGGGGGCAAAAGATACGCAGTATTTT. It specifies CASSPGQGAKDTQYF.

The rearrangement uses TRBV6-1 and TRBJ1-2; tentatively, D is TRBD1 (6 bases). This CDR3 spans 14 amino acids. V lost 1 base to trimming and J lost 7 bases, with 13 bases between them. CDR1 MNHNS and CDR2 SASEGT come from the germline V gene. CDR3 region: CASSEVTGLAGYTF. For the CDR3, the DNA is TGTGCCAGCAGTGAAGTAACAGGGTTGGCTGGCTACACCTTC.

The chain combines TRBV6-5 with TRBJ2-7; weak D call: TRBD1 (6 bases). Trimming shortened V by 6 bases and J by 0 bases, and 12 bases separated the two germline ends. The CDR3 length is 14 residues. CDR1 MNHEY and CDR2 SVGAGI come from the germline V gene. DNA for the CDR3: TGTGCCAGCAGGGACAGTCAAAGCTCCTACGAGCAGTACTTC. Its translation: CASRDSQSSYEQYF.

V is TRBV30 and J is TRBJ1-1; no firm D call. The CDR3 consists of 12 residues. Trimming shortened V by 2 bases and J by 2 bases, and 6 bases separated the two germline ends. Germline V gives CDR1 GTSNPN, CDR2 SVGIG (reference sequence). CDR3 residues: CAWSRTNTEAFF. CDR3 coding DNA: TGTGCCTGGAGTAGAACAAACACTGAAGCTTTCTTT.

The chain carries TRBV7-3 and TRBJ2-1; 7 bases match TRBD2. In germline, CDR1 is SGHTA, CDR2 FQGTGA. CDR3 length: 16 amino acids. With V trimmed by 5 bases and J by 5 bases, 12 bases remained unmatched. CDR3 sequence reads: CASSPSSSGANNEQFF. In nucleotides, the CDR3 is TGTGCCAGCAGCCCCTCCTCCAGCGGGGCGAACAATGAGCAGTTCTTC. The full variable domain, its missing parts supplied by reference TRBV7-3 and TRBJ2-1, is GAGVSQTPSNKVTEKGKYVELRCDPISGHTALYWYRQSLGQGPEFLIYFQGTGAADDSGLPNDRFFAVRPEGSVSTLKIQRTERGDSAVYLCASSPSSSGANNEQFFGPGTRLTVL.

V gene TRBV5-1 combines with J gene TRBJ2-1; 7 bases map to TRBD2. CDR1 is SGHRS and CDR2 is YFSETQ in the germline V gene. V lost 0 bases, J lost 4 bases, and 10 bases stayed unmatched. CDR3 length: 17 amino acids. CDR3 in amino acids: CASSLAMTGGPYNEQFF. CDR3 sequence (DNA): TGCGCCAGCAGCTTGGCGATGACGGGGGGACCGTACAATGAGCAGTTCTTC.

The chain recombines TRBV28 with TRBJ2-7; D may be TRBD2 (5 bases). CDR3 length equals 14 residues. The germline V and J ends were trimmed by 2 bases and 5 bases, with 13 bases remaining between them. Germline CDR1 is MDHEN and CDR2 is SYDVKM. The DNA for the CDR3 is TGTGCCAGCAGTTTACCCGGGGTGGGCAACGAGCAGTACTTC. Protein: CASSLPGVGNEQYF.

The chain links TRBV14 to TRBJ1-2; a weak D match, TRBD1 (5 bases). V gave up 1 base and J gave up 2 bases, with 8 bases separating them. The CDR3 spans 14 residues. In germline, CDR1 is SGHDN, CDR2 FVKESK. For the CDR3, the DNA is TGTGCCAGCAGCCAAGGGAGACAGAACTATGGCTACACCTTC. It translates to CASSQGRQNYGYTF.

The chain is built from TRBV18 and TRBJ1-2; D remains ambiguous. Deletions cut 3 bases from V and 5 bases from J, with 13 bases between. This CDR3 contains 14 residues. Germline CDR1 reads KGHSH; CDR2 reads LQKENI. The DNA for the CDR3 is TGTGCCAGCTCACCGGGTCGGGGAGATTATGGCTACACCTTC. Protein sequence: CASSPGRGDYGYTF.